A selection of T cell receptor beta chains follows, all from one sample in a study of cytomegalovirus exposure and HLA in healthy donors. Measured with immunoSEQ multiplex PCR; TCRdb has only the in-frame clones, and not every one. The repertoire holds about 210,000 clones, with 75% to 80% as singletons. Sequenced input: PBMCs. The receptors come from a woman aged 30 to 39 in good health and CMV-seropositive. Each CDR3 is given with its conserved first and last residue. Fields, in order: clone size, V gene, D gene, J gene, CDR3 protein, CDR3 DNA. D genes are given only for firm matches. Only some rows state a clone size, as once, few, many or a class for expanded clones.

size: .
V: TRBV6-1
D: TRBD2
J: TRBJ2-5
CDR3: CASSAGGEETQYF
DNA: TGTGCCAGCAGCGCCGGGGGGGAAGAGACCCAGTACTTC

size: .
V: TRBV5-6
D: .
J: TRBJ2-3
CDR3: CASSLWGRVDTQYF
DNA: TGTGCCAGCAGCCTGTGGGGGCGAGTGGATACGCAGTATTTT

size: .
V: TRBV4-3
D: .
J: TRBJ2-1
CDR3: CASSQGPPGYNEQFF
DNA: TGCGCCAGCAGCCAAGGGCCTCCGGGCTACAATGAGCAGTTCTTC

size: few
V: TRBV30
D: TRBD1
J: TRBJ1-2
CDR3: CAWSVKGGGLGYGYTF
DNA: TGTGCCTGGAGTGTAAAAGGGGGCGGTTTGGGCTATGGCTACACCTTC

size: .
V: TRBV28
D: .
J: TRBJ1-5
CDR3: CASSLRGNSNQPQHF
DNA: TGTGCCAGCAGTTTAAGGGGAAATAGCAATCAGCCCCAGCATTTT

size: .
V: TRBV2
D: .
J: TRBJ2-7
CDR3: CASRVSATYEQYF
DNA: TGTGCCAGTCGGGTTTCGGCAACCTACGAGCAGTACTTC

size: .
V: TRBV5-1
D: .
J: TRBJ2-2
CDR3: CASSSTDSGEAGELFF
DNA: TGCGCCAGCAGCTCCACGGATTCCGGGGAAGCCGGGGAGCTGTTTTTT

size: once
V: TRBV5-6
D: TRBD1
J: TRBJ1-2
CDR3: CASTPGGNYGYTF
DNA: TGTGCCAGCACTCCAGGGGGAAACTATGGCTACACCTTC

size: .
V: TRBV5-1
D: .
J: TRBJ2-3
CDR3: CASSLSFMTDTQYF
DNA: TGCGCCAGCAGCTTGTCGTTTATGACTGATACGCAGTATTTT

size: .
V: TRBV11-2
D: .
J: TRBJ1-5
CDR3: CASSLGTGGGQPQHF
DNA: TGTGCCAGCAGCTTAGGGACGGGAGGGGGACAGCCCCAGCATTTT

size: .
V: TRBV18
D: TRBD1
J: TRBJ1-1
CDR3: CASSPNHRGDTEAFF
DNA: TGTGCCAGCTCACCAAACCACAGGGGTGACACTGAAGCTTTCTTT

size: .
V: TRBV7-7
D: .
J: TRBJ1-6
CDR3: CASSLGGGEPINSPLHF
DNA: TGTGCTAGCAGCTTGGGGGGGGGAGAACCAATTAATTCACCCCTCCACTTT

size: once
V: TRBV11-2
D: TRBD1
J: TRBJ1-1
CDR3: CASSLERGQGEAFF
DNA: TGTGCCAGCAGCTTAGAAAGGGGGCAAGGGGAAGCTTTCTTT

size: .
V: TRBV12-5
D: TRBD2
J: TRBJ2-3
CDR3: CASGLVLGGGATDTQYF
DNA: TGTGCTAGTGGTTTGGTACTGGGCGGGGGGGCTACAGATACGCAGTATTTT

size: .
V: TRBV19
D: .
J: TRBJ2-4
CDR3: CASSEDYDTVPPAKNIQYF
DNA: TGTGCCAGTAGTGAAGACTACGATACAGTGCCCCCGGCCAAAAACATTCAGTACTTC

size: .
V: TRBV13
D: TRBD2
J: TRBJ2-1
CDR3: CASSIVAGGILNNEQFF
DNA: TGTGCCAGCAGCATTGTAGCGGGAGGTATCCTAAACAATGAGCAGTTCTTC